This TCR beta chain was observed in a study of blood T cells in healthy people across ages (dated by TCRdb to 2015 to 2017). Notes on the research overall: In model experiments, roughly one uniquely barcoded TCR beta cDNA molecule per two T cells was captured by template switching. For two donors (one aged 18 to 30 and one aged 80 or older), the study analyzed two additional independent replicas of 1 million unique cDNA reads from the same blood draw. Age-related changes in TCR beta repertoire diversity were measured in the study by deep sequencing normalized with unique cDNA molecular identifiers. To avoid experimental bias, donors of different ages were randomly spread across the sequencing lanes. The donors were divided into four age groups: young (average approximately 17 years), middle-aged (about 40), aged (approximately 62) and long-lived (about 90). Study-wide findings and limitations: Compared with the aged group, the long-lived group had more naive CD4+ T cells, fewer expanded clones and increased TCR diversity, a pattern suggesting age selection. There was a strong correlation between observed TCR beta diversity and the percentage of naive T cells measured by flow cytometry. Donor CMV infection status was unknown, potentially confounding age-related changes in expanded clonotypes. As age increased, observed TCR beta diversity per million T cells dropped in a roughly linear way, and a significant reduction was already evident by age approximately 40. Because profiling used bulk unsorted PBMCs, naive and antigen-experienced compartments could not be compared conclusively. Total diversity estimates from one million sequenced T cells were considered lower bounds and underestimates.

V drops 5 bases and J drops 0 bases, leaving 19 bases in between. The CDR3 measures 17 amino acids from cysteine to phenylalanine. Only CDR3 DNA is held: 51 bases, read in frame from base 1. Taken from the germline V gene (reference sequence), the CDR1 and CDR2 loops are SEHNR and FQNEAQ. The donors were 40 or so Caucasian individuals from Russia, aged about 6 to 100 years, who were systemically healthy. Approximately 11 milliliters of peripheral blood were drawn from each donor into EDTA-treated Vacutainer tubes. Ficoll-Paque density-gradient centrifugation was used to isolate PBMCs, with at least 6 million per sample. Trizol reagent was used to extract total RNA from PBMCs, with at least 5.5 micrograms per sample. Naive CD45RAhigh/CD27high T cell percentages were measured by flow cytometry on a PBMC aliquot from every donor. Only a few counts were recorded for this clonotype. The target of this receptor is not known. Within one base of it there is no much larger clone, and no base qualities were kept.

Receptors were amplified or captured by 5' RACE. The sequencing machine was an Illumina HiSeq 2500. A second PCR of roughly 6 to 12 cycles was performed with a sample-barcoded 5' primer and a J-beta primer mix. A template-switch 5' adaptor carrying 12 random nucleotides introduced a unique molecular identifier onto each TCR beta cDNA molecule. Each sample yielded at least 3 million CDR3-containing paired-end reads. All of the RNA was converted into first-strand cDNA using the Mint cDNA synthesis kit, with a TRBC-specific oligonucleotide serving as the primer. All cDNA was treated with uracil-DNA glycosylase and then went through a first 18-cycle PCR with the universal primers M1SS and BC2_uni_R. On the study's bioinformatics: Normalization of each sample was performed by random selection of 1 million high-quality reads, each carrying a distinct molecular identifier. Instead of being binned into consensus sequences, reads with shared molecular identifiers were discarded. MiTCR, run with a Q25 quality threshold and the strictest error-elimination algorithm, handled CDR3 identification, clonotype clustering and error correction. A nonparametric unseen species model with Euler transformation was used to estimate a lower bound on total TCR beta diversity. TCRdb reanalyzed the raw reads on its own, using fastp at Q25 for trimming and MiXCR for clone calling, and kept in-frame beta chains. Every entry covers one CDR3 protein and lists the most common genes and DNA from its rows. The V and J calls were not made by the authors but by TCRdb's processing. Recorded for this sample are about 630,000 distinct CDR3 sequences; 21% of them occurred a single time. The top ten hold 3.5% to 4% of the sample.

The chain is made from TRBV7-9 and TRBJ2-5; the D element might be TRBD1 or TRBD2, as each aligns at 6 bases. The TCR was taken from a man in his 70s in good health. Material for sequencing was blood. This receptor carries the CDR3 CASSTGRSGGYQETQYF. The nucleotides read TGTGCCAGCAGCACAGGGAGGAGCGGAGGGTACCAAGAGACCCAGTACTTC. Here the CDR3 is joined to the reference TRBV7-9 and TRBJ2-5 genes, and the full variable domain is: DTGVSQNPRHKITKRGQNVTFRCDPISEHNRLYWYRQTLGQGPEFLTYFQNEAQLEKSRLLSDRFSAERPKGSFSTLEIQRTEQGDSAMYLCASSTGRSGGYQETQYFGPGTRLLVL.